Each of the 6 T cell receptor beta chains below was sequenced from the same sample in a study of blood T cell repertoires in COVID-19 (dated by TCRdb to 2020 to 2022). Library construction relied on the immunoSEQ multiplex PCR assay. Drawn from immuneACCESS, this table holds only the in-frame rearrangements with V and J called that TCRdb kept. Clones are partly lost; checked studies trace under half to an unresolved V gene and leave the rest unexplained. In all, the sample holds tens of thousands of clones, and approximately 86% of those were seen once. Approximately 1.5% of the sample comes from the top ten. The sequencing sample was made of peripheral blood. The receptors come from a woman aged 55 to 70 with acute or convalescent COVID-19.

The chain uses TRBV9 and TRBJ2-1; 7 bases are shared with TRBD2. Germline trimming cut 0 bases from V and 6 bases from J; bases unmatched to any gene: 6. The CDR3 is 15 amino acids. The germline CDR1 and CDR2 sequences are SGDLS and YYNGEE. CDR3 amino acids: CASSVGGGSGNEQFF. The CDR3 coding sequence is TGTGCCAGCAGCGTAGGCGGCGGGAGCGGCAATGAGCAGTTCTTC.

J is TRBJ1-6 and V is TRBV12-3 or TRBV12-4; 7 bases line up with TRBD1. The CDR3 has 12 residues. Losses at the gene ends were 3 bases for V and 13 bases for J; bases not matched to a gene: 3. CDR3: CASSFKGAPLHF. The CDR3 nucleotides are TGTGCCAGCAGTTTCAAGGGGGCGCCCCTCCACTTT.

The V gene is TRBV3-1 (or the pseudogene TRBV3-2), the J gene TRBJ2-1; perhaps TRBD2 as D (6 bases). CDR1 and CDR2 from the germline V gene are LGHDT and YNNKEL (reference sequence). V lost 4 bases and J 9 bases, leaving 25 bases between the germline ends. CDR3 length equals 17 residues. CDR3 in amino acids: CASSRTTARTRGGEQFF. In DNA, the CDR3 is TGTGCCAGCAGCCGTACGACCGCTAGGACCCGGGGAGGTGAGCAGTTCTTC.

The rearrangement links TRBV7-9 to TRBJ1-4; the D gene is possibly TRBD1 (6 bases). V lost 3 bases and J lost 4, with 9 bases in between. CDR3 length equals 14 residues. CDR1 and CDR2 (germline): SEHNR, FQNEAQ (reference sequence). The CDR3 loop reads CASSFRGRNEKLFF. CDR3 sequence (DNA): TGTGCCAGCAGCTTCAGGGGACGTAATGAAAAACTGTTTTTT.

The V gene is TRBV6-5, the J gene TRBJ2-3; a possible D gene is TRBD2 (5 bases). Between the trimmed V and J ends, which lost 6 bases and 0 bases, there was a span of 13 bases. Germline assignment: CDR1 MNHEY and CDR2 SVGAGI. The CDR3 is 15 amino acids. The CDR3 DNA is TGTGCCAGCAGCTCAAGCGGACCTAGCACAGATACGCAGTATTTT. Translated: CASSSSGPSTDTQYF.

This clone was detected once. V and J are TRBV24-1 and TRBJ2-3; 9 nucleotides agree with TRBD2. Germline trimming cut 5 bases from V and 1 base from J; bases unmatched to any gene: 3. The CDR3 extends over 15 amino acids. Germline CDR1 and CDR2: KGHDR and SFDVKD. CDR3: CATSAASGGTDTQYF. In nucleotides, the CDR3 is TGTGCCACCAGTGCGGCTAGCGGGGGCACAGATACGCAGTATTTT.